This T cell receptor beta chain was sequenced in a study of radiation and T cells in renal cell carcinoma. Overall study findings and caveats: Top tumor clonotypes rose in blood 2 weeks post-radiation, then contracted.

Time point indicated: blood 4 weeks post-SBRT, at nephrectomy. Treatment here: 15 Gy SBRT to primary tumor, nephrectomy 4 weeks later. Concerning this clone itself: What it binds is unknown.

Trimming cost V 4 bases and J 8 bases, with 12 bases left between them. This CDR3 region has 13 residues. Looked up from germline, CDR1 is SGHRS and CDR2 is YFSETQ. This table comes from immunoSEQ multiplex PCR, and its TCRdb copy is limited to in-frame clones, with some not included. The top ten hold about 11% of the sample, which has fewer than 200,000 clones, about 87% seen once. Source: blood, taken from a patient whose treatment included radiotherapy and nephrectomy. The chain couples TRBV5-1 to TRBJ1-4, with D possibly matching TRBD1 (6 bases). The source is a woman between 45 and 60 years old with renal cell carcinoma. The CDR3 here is CASSLGGGEKLFF. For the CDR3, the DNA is TGCGCCAGCAGCCTCGGGGGGGGCGAAAAACTGTTTTTT.